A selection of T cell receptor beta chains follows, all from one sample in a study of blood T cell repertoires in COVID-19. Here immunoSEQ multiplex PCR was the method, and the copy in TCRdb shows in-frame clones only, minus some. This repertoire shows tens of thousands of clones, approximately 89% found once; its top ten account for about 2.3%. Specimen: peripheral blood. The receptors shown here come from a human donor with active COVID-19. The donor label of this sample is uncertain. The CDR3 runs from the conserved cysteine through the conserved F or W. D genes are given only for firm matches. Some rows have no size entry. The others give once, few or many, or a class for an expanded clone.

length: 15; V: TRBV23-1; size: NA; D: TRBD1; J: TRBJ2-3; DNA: TGCGCCAGCAGTCAAAGGACAGGGACTACAGATACGCAGTATTTT; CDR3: CASSQRTGTTDTQYF
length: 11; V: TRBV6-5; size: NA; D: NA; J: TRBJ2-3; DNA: TGTGCCAGCGAGGGTACAGATACGCAGTATTTT; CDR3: CASEGTDTQYF
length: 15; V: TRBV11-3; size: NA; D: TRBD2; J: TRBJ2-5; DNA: TGTGCCAGCAGCTCGGGACTAGCGGAACAAGAGACCCAGTACTTC; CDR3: CASSSGLAEQETQYF
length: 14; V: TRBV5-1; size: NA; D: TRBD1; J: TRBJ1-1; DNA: TGCGCCAGCAGACCAGGACAGGGCTTGGCTGAAGCTTTCTTT; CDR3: CASRPGQGLAEAFF
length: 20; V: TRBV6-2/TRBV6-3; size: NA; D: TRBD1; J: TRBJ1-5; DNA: TGTGCCAGCAGTTACTCCGGGACAGGGGGAATATTGGAGAACAATCAGCCCCAGCATTTT; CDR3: CASSYSGTGGILENNQPQHF
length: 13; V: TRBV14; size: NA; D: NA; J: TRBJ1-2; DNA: TGTGCCAGCAGCCAGAGCAGGGATCATGGCTACACCTTC; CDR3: CASSQSRDHGYTF
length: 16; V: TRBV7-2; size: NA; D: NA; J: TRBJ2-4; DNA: TGTGCCAGCAGCTTAGCGATTTCAGGTGCCAAAAACATTCAGTACTTC; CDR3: CASSLAISGAKNIQYF
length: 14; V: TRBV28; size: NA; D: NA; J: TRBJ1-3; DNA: TGTGCCAGCAGTTTGGGGGGGGCTGGAAACACCATATATTTT; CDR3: CASSLGGAGNTIYF
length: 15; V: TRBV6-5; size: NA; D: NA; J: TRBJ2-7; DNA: TGTGCCAGCAGTTACGAAACAGCTAACTCCTACGAGCAGTACTTC; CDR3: CASSYETANSYEQYF
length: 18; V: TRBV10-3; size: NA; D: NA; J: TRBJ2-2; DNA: TGTGCCATCAGTGGGGGAGTTGTATCTACTAGGAACACCGGGGAGCTGTTTTTT; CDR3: CAISGGVVSTRNTGELFF
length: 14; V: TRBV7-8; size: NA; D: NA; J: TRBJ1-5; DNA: TGTGCCAGCAGCTTGGGTAGGAGAAATCAGCCCCAGCATTTT; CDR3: CASSLGRRNQPQHF
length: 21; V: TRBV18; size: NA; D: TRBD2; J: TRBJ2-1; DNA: TGTGCCAGCTCACCATCGGGACTAGCGGGGGGACTCTCAAGCTCCTACAATGAGCAGTTCTTC; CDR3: CASSPSGLAGGLSSSYNEQFF
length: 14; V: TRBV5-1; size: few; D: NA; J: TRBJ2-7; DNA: TGCGCCAGCAGCTTGGAGGGGCCCTCCTACGAGCAGTACTTC; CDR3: CASSLEGPSYEQYF
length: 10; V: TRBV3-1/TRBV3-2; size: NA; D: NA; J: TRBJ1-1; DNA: TGTGCCAGCAGCCAAGAGGTCAGCGTCTTT; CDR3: CASSQEVSVF
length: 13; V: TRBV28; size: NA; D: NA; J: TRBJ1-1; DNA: TGTGCCAGCAGTCGCCCGGGGGGCACTGAAGCTTTCTTT; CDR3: CASSRPGGTEAFF
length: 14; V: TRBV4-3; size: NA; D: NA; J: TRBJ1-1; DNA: TGCGCCAGCAGCCAAGATGCCGGGAACACTGAAGCTTTCTTT; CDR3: CASSQDAGNTEAFF
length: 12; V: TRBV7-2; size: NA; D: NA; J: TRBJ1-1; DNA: TGTGCCAGCAGCTCGGGAGCCACTGAAGCTTTCTTT; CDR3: CASSSGATEAFF
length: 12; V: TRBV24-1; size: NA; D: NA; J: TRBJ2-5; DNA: TGTGCCACCAGTGTCAATGTGGAGACCCAGTACTTC; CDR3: CATSVNVETQYF
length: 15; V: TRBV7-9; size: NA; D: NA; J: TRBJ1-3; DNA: TGTGCCAGCAGCCCCCGGGGGAGCTCTGGAAACACCATATATTTT; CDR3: CASSPRGSSGNTIYF
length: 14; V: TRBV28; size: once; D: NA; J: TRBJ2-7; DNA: TGTGCCAGCACCAAAACCGGGTGGGTGGTCGAGCAGTACTTC; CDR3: CASTKTGWVVEQYF
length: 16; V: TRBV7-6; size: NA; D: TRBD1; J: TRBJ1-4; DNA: TGTGCCAGCAGCTTAGGGACAGGGGGCGCACGGGAAAAACTGTTTTTT; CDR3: CASSLGTGGAREKLFF
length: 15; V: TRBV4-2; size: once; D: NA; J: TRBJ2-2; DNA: TGTGCCAGCAGCCTTGGGGGGGCCGCGACCGGGGAGCTGTTTTTT; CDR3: CASSLGGAATGELFF
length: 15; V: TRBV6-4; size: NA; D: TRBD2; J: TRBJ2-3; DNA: TGTGCCAGCAGTGACTCGACGGGGGGGCCAGATACGCAGTATTTT; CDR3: CASSDSTGGPDTQYF
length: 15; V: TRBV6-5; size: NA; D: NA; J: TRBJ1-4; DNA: TGTGCCAGCAGGGGGTATTTGGGACAAGGAGAAAAACTGTTTTTT; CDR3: CASRGYLGQGEKLFF
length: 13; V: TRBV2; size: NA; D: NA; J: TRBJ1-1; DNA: TGTGCCAGCAAGGGTGGGAGGAACACTGAAGCTTTCTTT; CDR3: CASKGGRNTEAFF
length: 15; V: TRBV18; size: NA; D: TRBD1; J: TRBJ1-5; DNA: TGTGCCAGCTCACCGCGGGACAGGGGCAATCAGCCCCAGCATTTT; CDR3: CASSPRDRGNQPQHF
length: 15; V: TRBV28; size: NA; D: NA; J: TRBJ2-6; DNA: TGTGCCAGCAGTTTTTCAGGGGTCGGGGCCAACGTCCTGACTTTC; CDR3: CASSFSGVGANVLTF
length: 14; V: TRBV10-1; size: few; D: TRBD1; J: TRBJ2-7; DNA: TGCGCCAGCCTGGTTGGGACAGGACTCTACGAGCAGTACTTC; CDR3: CASLVGTGLYEQYF
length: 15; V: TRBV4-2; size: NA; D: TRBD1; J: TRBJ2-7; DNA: TGTGCCAGCAGCCCGGGGACAGGGGGCTCCTACGAGCAGTACTTC; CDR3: CASSPGTGGSYEQYF
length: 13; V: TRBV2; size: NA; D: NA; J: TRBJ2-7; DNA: TGTGCCTGCAATGGGGGCGGTCCCTACGAGCAGTACTTC; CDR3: CACNGGGPYEQYF
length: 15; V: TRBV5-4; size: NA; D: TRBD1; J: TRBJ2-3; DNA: TGTGCCAGCAGCTTGGCGGGACAGATCACAGATACGCAGTATTTT; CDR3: CASSLAGQITDTQYF
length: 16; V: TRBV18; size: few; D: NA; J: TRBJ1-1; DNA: TGTGCCAGCTCAGCCGTTCCCGGTTTCGAGGTCACTGAAGCTTTCTTT; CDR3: CASSAVPGFEVTEAFF
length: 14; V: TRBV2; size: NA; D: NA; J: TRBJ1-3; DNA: TGTGCCAGCAGGGCAGGGAGGGCTGGAAACACCATATATTTT; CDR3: CASRAGRAGNTIYF
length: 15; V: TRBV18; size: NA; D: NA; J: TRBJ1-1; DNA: TGTGCCAGCTCACCATTATCTTCGAGAAACACTGAAGCTTTCTTT; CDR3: CASSPLSSRNTEAFF
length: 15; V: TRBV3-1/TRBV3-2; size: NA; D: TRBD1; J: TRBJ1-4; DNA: TGTGCCAGCAGCCAAGGGGGGACAGGAAGAGAAAAACTGTTTTTT; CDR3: CASSQGGTGREKLFF
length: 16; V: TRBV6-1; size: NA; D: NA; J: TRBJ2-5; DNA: TGTGCCAGCAGTGCCCTTCCCCCGACAGGCCAAGAGACCCAGTACTTC; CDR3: CASSALPPTGQETQYF
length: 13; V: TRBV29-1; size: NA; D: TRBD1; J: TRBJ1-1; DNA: TGCAGCGTTGCTATGGGACAGGGGGCTGAAGCTTTCTTT; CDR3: CSVAMGQGAEAFF
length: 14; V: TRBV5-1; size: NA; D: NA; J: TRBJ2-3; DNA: TGCGCCAGCAGCTTGTTCGGGTGGACAGATACGCAGTATTTT; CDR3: CASSLFGWTDTQYF
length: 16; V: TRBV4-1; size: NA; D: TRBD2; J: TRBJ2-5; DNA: TGCGCCAGCAGCCAAGTAGGACTAGCGGGGGTGGAGACCCAGTACTTC; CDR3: CASSQVGLAGVETQYF
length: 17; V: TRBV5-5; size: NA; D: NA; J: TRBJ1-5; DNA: TGTGCCAGCAGCGGACTTCCGGGCCCCCTCGCCAATCAGCCCCAGCATTTT; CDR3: CASSGLPGPLANQPQHF